Following are 19 T cell receptor beta chains from one sample sequenced in a study of blood T cell repertoires in COVID-19. TCRdb's copy holds only in-frame clones and misses some; the assay was immunoSEQ multiplex PCR. This sample carries 200,000 to 250,000 clones, around nine tenths of them seen once, and the ten largest clones take around 1.5%. The sample taken for sequencing was peripheral blood. These receptors were collected from a man younger than 35 with active or convalescent COVID-19.

Only one count was recorded for this clone. V gene TRBV19 combines with J gene TRBJ2-5; 9 bases align to TRBD2. The CDR3 loop spans 16 amino acids. From germline, CDR1 is LNHDA and CDR2 SQIVND (reference sequence). V lost 1 base, J lost 4 bases, and 7 bases stayed unmatched. CDR3 nucleotides: TGTGCCAGTAGTATAGCTCTAGCGGGAAGGCCAGAGACCCAGTACTTC. Protein product: CASSIALAGRPETQYF.

V usage is TRBV15 and J usage is TRBJ2-2; 8 nucleotides align to TRBD1. The CDR3 spans 16 residues. Germline trimming cut 0 bases from V and 7 bases from J; bases unmatched to any gene: 7. CDR1 and CDR2 (germline): LNHNV, YYDKDF (reference sequence). The CDR3 DNA is TGTGCCACCAGCAGAGATAGTGGACAGGGTGTCGGGGAGCTGTTTTTT. Residues: CATSRDSGQGVGELFF.

This chain links TRBV11-3 with TRBJ2-3, with D possibly matching TRBD2 (6 bases). The CDR3 length is 18 residues. Looked up from germline, CDR1 is SGHNT and CDR2 is YENEEA. The V gene lost 5 bases and the J gene lost 4 bases, with 25 bases spanning the gap. The CDR3 DNA is TGTGCCAGCAGCCCGTGGGGGGAGACAGATGGTTCCCCAGATACGCAGTATTTT. This codes for CASSPWGETDGSPDTQYF. Full variable domain (rest looked up from reference TRBV11-3 and TRBJ2-3): EAGVVQSPRYKIIEKKQPVAFWCNPISGHNTLYWYLQNLGQGPELLIRYENEEAVDDSQLPKDRFSAERLKGVDSTLKIQPAELGDSAVYLCASSPWGETDGSPDTQYFGPGTRLTVL.

This clone was seen a handful of times. V gene TRBV4-2 combines with J gene TRBJ2-3, with D perhaps matching TRBD2 (6 bases). CDR3 length equals 16 residues. The germline V and J ends were trimmed by 0 bases and 3 bases, with 13 bases remaining between them. Germline V gene lookup returns CDR1 LGHNA and CDR2 YNFKEQ. In nucleotides, the CDR3 is TGTGCCAGCAGCCAAGATCTGGAACTAGCAACAGATACGCAGTATTTT. The encoded protein is CASSQDLELATDTQYF.

The genes are TRBV3-1 (or the pseudogene TRBV3-2) and TRBJ2-3, with TRBD2 matching over 7 bases. The CDR3 totals 18 residues. Germline loops: CDR1 LGHDT, CDR2 YNNKEL (reference sequence). V was clipped by 1 base and J by 6 bases; unmatched bases: 16. The DNA of the CDR3 is TGTGCCAGCAGCCAAGCGGCCCAAGGCGCGGGAGAAGTGGATACGCAGTATTTT. This gives the protein CASSQAAQGAGEVDTQYF.

This chain uses TRBV11-3 with TRBJ2-7; 14 bases line up with TRBD2. CDR3 size: 16 residues. Germline trimming cut 5 bases from V and 6 bases from J; bases unmatched to any gene: 9. Germline V gene data show CDR1 as SGHNT and CDR2 as YENEEA. The CDR3 DNA is TGTGCCAGCAGCCTGGGGAAAGGACTAGCGGGAGGCGAGCAGTACTTC. This sequence encodes CASSLGKGLAGGEQYF.

The CDR3: CASSLGRDSNSPLHF. As DNA, the CDR3 is TGTGCCAGCAGCTTAGGTCGGGACTCTAATTCACCCCTCCACTTT. V is TRBV5-6 and J is TRBJ1-6; maybe TRBD1 (5 bases). The V end lost 2 bases, the J end lost 6 bases, and 12 bases lay between the germline ends. This CDR3 contains 15 residues. Per the germline V gene, CDR1 is SGHDT and CDR2 is YYEEEE.

The CDR3 DNA reads TGTGCCAGCAGCATTGACAGGGAAGACTATGGCTACACCTTC. Amino acid sequence: CASSIDREDYGYTF. The chain carries TRBV7-9 and TRBJ1-2, with 7 bases matching TRBD1. The CDR3 spans 14 residues. Germline V lookup: CDR1 SEHNR, CDR2 FQNEAQ (reference sequence). Trimming at V came to 5 bases and at J to 3 bases, leaving 6 bases not matched to a gene.

V is TRBV6-6 and J is TRBJ1-1; D may be TRBD1 (6 bases). Trimming left V 5 bases short and J 3 bases short, with 16 bases between. This CDR3 is 15 amino acids long. Germline V gene sequence: CDR1 MNHNY, CDR2 SVGAGI (reference sequence). The chain's CDR3 is CASSPTRGRDTEAFF. CDR3 sequence (DNA): TGTGCCAGCAGTCCGACCAGGGGTAGGGACACTGAAGCTTTCTTT.

This clone was recorded only once. CDR3 in DNA: TGCAGTGCTTATATGAACACTGAAGCTTTCTTT. It encodes CSAYMNTEAFF. The chain links TRBV20-1 to TRBJ1-1; D uncertain. V shed 5 bases and J shed 0 bases, with 4 bases lying between them. The CDR3 totals 11 residues. Germline-derived CDR1 and CDR2 are DFQATT and SNEGSKA (reference sequence).

Here the CDR3 reads CASSPGTSGSLNEQYF. The CDR3 bases are TGTGCCAGCAGCCCCGGGACTAGCGGGAGCTTGAACGAGCAGTACTTC. The V gene is TRBV3-1 (or the pseudogene TRBV3-2), the J gene TRBJ2-7, with TRBD2 matching over 14 bases. The CDR3 is 16 residues long. CDR1 is LGHDT, CDR2 YNNKEL, per germline (reference sequence). The V and J ends lost 4 bases and 5 bases, in that order; junction bases with no gene match: 7.

The V and J genes are TRBV18 and TRBJ1-5, with D possibly being TRBD1 (5 bases). CDR1 is KGHSH and CDR2 is LQKENI in the germline V gene. The length of the CDR3 is 16 residues. The V and J ends lost 2 bases and 2 bases respectively, with 13 bases between them. CDR3 sequence: CASSPSGSWGNQPQHF. In DNA, the CDR3 is TGTGCCAGCTCACCATCAGGGTCCTGGGGCAATCAGCCCCAGCATTTT.

This clone was seen only once. The chain joins TRBV6-5 to TRBJ2-3, with 7 bases that match TRBD2. CDR3 length equals 12 residues. J lost 6 bases, V lost 6 bases, and 3 bases had no gene match. Per the germline V gene, CDR1 is MNHEY and CDR2 is SVGAGI. CDR3 protein: CASSVGGDTQYF. The DNA for the CDR3 is TGTGCCAGCAGCGTGGGGGGGGATACGCAGTATTTT.

The genes are TRBV19 and TRBJ1-6; possible D gene TRBD1, 6 bases. The CDR3 runs to 16 residues. The V end lost 4 bases, the J end lost 9 bases, and 19 bases lay between the germline ends. The germline V gene encodes CDR1 LNHDA and CDR2 SQIVND (reference sequence). CDR3 protein: CASSTRQETSASPLHF. As DNA, the CDR3 is TGTGCCAGTAGTACTCGACAGGAGACTTCAGCTTCACCCCTCCACTTT.

CDR3 sequence reads: CASSKIAGFEQYF. The CDR3 DNA sequence: TGTGCCAGTAGTAAAATAGCGGGATTCGAGCAGTACTTC. The chain joins TRBV19 to TRBJ2-7, with 8 bases that match TRBD2. The CDR3 runs to 13 residues. V dropped 4 bases and J dropped 6; count of bases not matched to a gene: 5. The germline V gene has CDR1 LNHDA and CDR2 SQIVND (reference sequence).

V is TRBV5-4 and J is TRBJ2-6, with a possible D match to TRBD1 (5 bases). Germline V CDR1 and CDR2: SGHNT, YYREEE (reference sequence). With 4 bases removed from V and 1 base from J, the gap between germline ends came to 9 bases. The CDR3 is made up of 15 amino acids. CDR3 bases: TGTGCCAGCAGCCTGACAGTTTCTGGGGCCAACGTCCTGACTTTC. Protein sequence: CASSLTVSGANVLTF.

The chain has TRBV11-2 and TRBJ1-1; 7 bases align to TRBD1. There are 13 residues in the CDR3. J lost 4 bases, V lost 6 bases, and 5 bases had no gene match. From germline, CDR1 is SGHAT and CDR2 FQNNGV. CDR3 sequence: CASRQQGITEAFF. DNA for the CDR3: TGTGCCAGCAGGCAACAGGGGATCACTGAAGCTTTCTTT.

A few counts support this clone. The CDR3 region is CASRSGQGRGYTF. As DNA, the CDR3 is TGTGCCAGCAGATCTGGACAGGGAAGAGGCTACACCTTC. This chain links TRBV28 with TRBJ1-2, with 8 bases lining up with TRBD1. The germline V gene encodes CDR1 MDHEN and CDR2 SYDVKM. The J segment lost 8 bases and the V segment lost 6 bases, leaving 8 bases of the junction unmatched. The CDR3 spans 13 residues.

The chain recombines TRBV9 with TRBJ2-2; 11 nucleotides align to TRBD1. CDR1 is SGDLS and CDR2 is YYNGEE in the germline V gene. Unmatched junction bases numbered 4, after V lost 2 bases and J lost 4 bases. The CDR3 has 16 amino acids. The CDR3 sequence is CASSVGTGGFTGELFF. CDR3 nucleotides: TGTGCCAGCAGCGTTGGGACAGGGGGATTCACCGGGGAGCTGTTTTTT.